This T cell receptor (beta chain) was retrieved from a study of blood T cells in healthy people across ages. In terms of origin and age, donors were healthy Caucasian individuals from Russia aged about 6 to 90. Regarding the study as a whole: Older age coincided with a roughly linear decline in TCR beta diversity per million T cells.

This clonotype has only a few counts. Its antigen is not identified. V lost 10 bases to trimming and J lost 6 bases; unmatched junction nucleotides: 11. The CDR3 has 14 amino acids. Germline lookup yields CDR1 KGHDR and CDR2 SFDVKD. Together with a sample-barcoded 5' primer, a J-beta primer mix was included in a second PCR lasting about 7 to 12 cycles. A template-switch adaptor with 12 random nucleotides tagged each cDNA molecule. One entry per CDR3 protein, called by TCRdb with MiXCR from the 5' RACE reads. Of around 2 million distinct CDR3 sequences listed, roughly two fifths are singletons. This rearrangement joins TRBV24-1 to TRBJ1-2, with 9 bases identical to TRBD1. The specimen sequenced was blood. This clonotype originated in a human donor in good health. CDR3 residues: CATEPGQGGDGYTF. The CDR3 DNA follows: TGTGCCACTGAACCGGGACAGGGAGGAGATGGCTACACCTTC.